This T cell receptor beta chain came from a study of OX40 agonist ivuxolimab in advanced cancers. Study context: Enrolled patients in dose escalation had cancers that were hepatocellular carcinoma, melanoma, renal cell or head and neck cancer.

TCRdb keeps only in-frame clones here, not all; method: immunoSEQ multiplex PCR. Among approximately 70,000 clones listed, 80% to 90% were seen once. J lost 6 bases, V lost 5 bases, and 12 bases had no gene match. There are 16 residues in the CDR3. Per the germline V gene, CDR1 is SGHNT and CDR2 is YENEEA. This clone was recorded once. This chain uses TRBV11-3 with TRBJ2-7; 11 bases line up with TRBD2. This specimen consisted of CD4+ or CD8+ T cells sorted from blood, obtained in a trial of the OX40 agonist ivuxolimab. The clonotype comes from an adult with an advanced solid tumor such as melanoma, head and neck, liver or kidney cancer. The CDR3 DNA reads as TGTGCCAGCAGCCGGGTCACTAGCGGGAGTGGGATCGAGCAGTACTTC. Its translation is CASSRVTSGSGIEQYF.